The 19 T cell receptor beta chains below come from one sample, sequenced in a study of technical replicates of blood from several donors. Assay: immunoSEQ multiplex PCR; the TCRdb copy retains only in-frame clones and omits some. The data contain roughly 85,000 clones, approximately 95% of them singletons. The source material was T cells isolated from PBMCs. These receptors came from a human donor in good health.

The chain carries TRBV28 and TRBJ2-7, with D possibly being TRBD1 (6 bases). Germline-derived CDR1 and CDR2 are MDHEN and SYDVKM. V was pared by 6 bases and J by 6 bases, with 15 bases between. The CDR3 has 13 residues. CDR3 DNA sequence: TGTGCCAGCAGATTGGGGGCTGAATTCGAGCAGTACTTC. It specifies CASRLGAEFEQYF.

J is TRBJ1-2 and V is TRBV19; 12 bases agree with TRBD1. The CDR3 covers 17 residues. V trimming: 3 bases; J trimming: 8 bases; junction bases outside the gene matches: 13. Germline loops: CDR1 LNHDA, CDR2 SQIVND (reference sequence). CDR3 nucleotides: TGTGCCAGTAGTATCCCGGGACAGGGGGCTGTTCTGAGGGGCTACACCTTC. This encodes CASSIPGQGAVLRGYTF.

The chain uses TRBV13 and TRBJ1-3; 7 bases match TRBD1. The junction had 7 bases not matched to a gene; V was cut back by 5 bases and J by 0 bases. This CDR3 contains 16 residues. The germline CDR1 and CDR2 sequences are PRHDT and FYEKMQ (reference sequence). The DNA for the CDR3 is TGTGCCAGCAGCCCCAGGGGGGAAAGCTCTGGAAACACCATATATTTT. Residues: CASSPRGESSGNTIYF.

The chain has TRBV7-9 and TRBJ1-2; D perhaps matches TRBD1 (5 bases). CDR3 size: 14 residues. The V and J ends lost 0 bases and 8 bases respectively, with 13 bases between them. Germline loops: CDR1 SEHNR, CDR2 FQNEAQ (reference sequence). DNA for the CDR3: TGTGCCAGCAGCTTAGCTTCAGGGATCGACGGCTACACCTTC. Protein: CASSLASGIDGYTF.

The chain couples TRBV7-8 to TRBJ1-2, with D possibly matching TRBD1 (6 bases). V was pared by 1 base and J by 7 bases, with 16 bases between. There are 15 residues in the CDR3. CDR1 SGHVS and CDR2 FQNEAQ come from the germline V gene. The CDR3 loop is CASSLDTQGVVGYTF. The DNA for the CDR3 is TGTGCCAGCAGCTTAGACACACAGGGAGTCGTTGGCTACACCTTC.

The chain links TRBV28 to TRBJ2-7, with 7 bases lining up with TRBD1. The germline CDR1 and CDR2 sequences are MDHEN and SYDVKM. The CDR3 length is 13 residues. V dropped 9 bases and J dropped 2; count of bases not matched to a gene: 7. The CDR3 DNA reads TGTGCCAGTGAACCGGGACAGACCTACGAGCAGTACTTC. It specifies CASEPGQTYEQYF.

This chain connects TRBV14 to TRBJ2-7; D is undetermined. Germline lookup yields CDR1 SGHDN and CDR2 FVKESK. Trimming removed 0 bases from V and 7 bases from J, with 7 bases in between. There are 12 residues in the CDR3. CDR3 nucleotides: TGTGCCAGCAGCCAAGATGACGGGGAGCAGTACTTC. Amino acids: CASSQDDGEQYF.

The chain employs TRBV5-1 and TRBJ1-5; TRBD1 aligns across 9 bases. The germline V gene encodes CDR1 SGHRS and CDR2 YFSETQ. J gave up 12 bases and V 0 bases, and 7 bases lay outside the gene matches. This CDR3 has 14 amino acids. Written as DNA, the CDR3 is TGCGCCAGCAGCTTGGGATCCGACAGGGGGATCCAGCATTTT. The encoded protein is CASSLGSDRGIQHF.

This chain uses TRBV4-1 with TRBJ1-6; no firm D call. The CDR3 consists of 16 residues. Germline CDR1 reads MGHRA; CDR2 reads YSYEKL. V was cut by 1 base and J by 7 bases, with 14 bases left in between. The CDR3 reads CASSQGWVVRNSPLHF. CDR3 nucleotide sequence: TGCGCCAGCAGCCAAGGCTGGGTAGTGCGGAATTCACCCCTCCACTTT.

J is TRBJ1-1 and V is TRBV18; D gene ambiguous. Germline CDR1 reads KGHSH; CDR2 reads LQKENI. Trimming left V 1 base short and J 1 base short, with 7 bases between. This CDR3 comprises 14 residues. Here the CDR3 DNA reads TGTGCCAGCTCACCACAGCTCCAGAACACTGAAGCTTTCTTT. This encodes CASSPQLQNTEAFF.

The gene calls are TRBV6-5 and TRBJ2-7; D is unclear. The V gene's germline CDR1 is MNHEY and CDR2 SVGAGI. With 6 bases removed from V and 6 bases from J, the gap between germline ends came to 15 bases. The CDR3 consists of 13 residues. The CDR3 DNA follows: TGTGCCAGCAGCCAGCCTGCAGGATCCGAGCAGTACTTC. As protein: CASSQPAGSEQYF.

The table lists this clone with a count of one. V usage is TRBV5-1 and J usage is TRBJ2-1; D not certain. The CDR3 totals 13 residues. V was clipped by 0 bases and J by 4 bases, with 5 bases between them. The germline gives CDR1 SGHRS, CDR2 YFSETQ. In DNA, the CDR3 is TGCGCCAGCAGCTTGGATGCGTACAATGAGCAGTTCTTC. Encoded protein: CASSLDAYNEQFF. The entire variable domain, with the rest obtained from reference TRBV5-1 and TRBJ2-1, is as follows: KAGVTQTPRYLIKTRGQQVTLSCSPISGHRSVSWYQQTPGQGLQFLFEYFSETQRNKGNFPGRFSGRQFSNSRSEMNVSTLELGDSALYLCASSLDAYNEQFFGPGTRLTVL.

The chain combines TRBV5-8 with TRBJ2-1; 8 bases are a match to TRBD2. The CDR3 loop spans 14 amino acids. Germline V lookup: CDR1 SGHTS, CDR2 YDEGEE. After removal of 2 bases from V and 6 bases from J, the junction contained 4 bases not matched to a gene. The CDR3 region has the DNA TGTGCCAGCAGCTTAAGCGGGAGCCCCAATGAGCAGTTCTTC. This codes for CASSLSGSPNEQFF.

The chain links TRBV6-5 to TRBJ1-2; TRBD1 agrees at 9 bases. Germline trimming cut 5 bases from V and 13 bases from J; bases unmatched to any gene: 11. Germline loops: CDR1 MNHEY, CDR2 SVGAGI. The CDR3 loop spans 13 amino acids. The CDR3 DNA reads TGTGCCAGCAGTCCCCCCGACAGGGGGGTTCCCACCTTC. Translated: CASSPPDRGVPTF.

This clone was seen just once. J is TRBJ1-5 and V is TRBV5-1; D remains ambiguous. The CDR3 is made up of 15 amino acids. Germline CDR1 reads SGHRS; CDR2 reads YFSETQ. Trimming left V 0 bases short and J 6 bases short, with 13 bases between. The CDR3 DNA follows: TGCGCCAGCAGCTTGGAGCCAGGTAGTCTTCAGCCCCAGCATTTT. This codes for CASSLEPGSLQPQHF.

The J gene is TRBJ2-3, the V gene TRBV10-1; 7 nucleotides match TRBD2. Germline V CDR1 and CDR2: WNHNN, SYGVQD (reference sequence). There are 17 residues in the CDR3. Trimming at V came to 0 bases and at J to 1 base, leaving 7 bases not matched to a gene. Here the CDR3 reads CASSESFGLAGTDTQYF. CDR3 bases: TGCGCCAGCAGTGAGTCGTTTGGGCTAGCGGGCACAGATACGCAGTATTTT.

The V gene is TRBV18, the J gene TRBJ2-7, with 8 bases aligning to TRBD2. V was pared by 0 bases and J by 4 bases, with 5 bases of the junction left unmatched. CDR1 is KGHSH, CDR2 LQKENI, per germline. This CDR3 contains 15 residues. CDR3 amino acids: CASSPPLGGVYEQYF. The CDR3 bases are TGTGCCAGCTCACCACCCCTCGGGGGGGTTTACGAGCAGTACTTC.

This sequence joins TRBV2 and TRBJ2-1; 13 bases are shared with TRBD2. The CDR3 has 19 amino acids. Germline values: CDR1 SNHLY, CDR2 FYNNEI. Trimming cost V 0 bases and J 8 bases; bases outside gene matches: 13. CDR3 residues: CASSEAPPLTSGGNDEQFF. In DNA form, the CDR3 reads TGTGCCAGCAGTGAAGCACCCCCGTTGACTAGCGGGGGGAACGATGAGCAGTTCTTC.

J is TRBJ2-4 and V is TRBV10-2; D remains unclear. This CDR3 has 18 amino acids. The germline V gene encodes CDR1 WSHSY and CDR2 SAAADI. The V and J ends lost 5 bases and 0 bases respectively, with 20 bases between them. The CDR3 here is CASSTRNTPSLAKNIQYF. The CDR3 DNA reads as TGCGCCAGCAGTACAAGAAACACCCCTTCTCTAGCCAAAAACATTCAGTACTTC.